This passage covers 23 T cell receptor beta chains from one sample sequenced in a study of blood T cells in healthy people across ages. Using a J-beta primer mix together with a sample-barcoded 5' primer, a second PCR was run for roughly 6 to 11 cycles. One entry per CDR3 protein, called by TCRdb with MiXCR from the 5' RACE reads. The table lists over a million distinct CDR3 sequences, 45% of them singletons. Sequencing was performed on blood. The receptors derive from a woman aged 55-69 years in good health.

A single count supports this clonotype. The CDR3 sequence: CASGGYRANYGYTF. The CDR3 nucleotides are TGTGCCAGCGGGGGGTACAGGGCTAACTATGGCTACACCTTC. J is TRBJ1-2 and V is TRBV9; TRBD1 might be the D (6 bases). Trimming cost V 7 bases and J 0 bases, with 13 bases left between them. Germline CDR1 and CDR2: SGDLS and YYNGEE. CDR3 length: 14 amino acids.

J is TRBJ2-4 and V is TRBV11-2; D remains ambiguous. With the DNA end fitting TRBJ2-7 better, the J assignment may be wrong. This CDR3 comprises 12 residues. Looked up from germline, CDR1 is SGHAT and CDR2 is FQNNGV. The CDR3 region has the DNA TGTGCCAGCAGCTGGGCGACAAACGAGCAGTACTTC. Its protein is CASSWATNEQYF.

The chain uses TRBV20-1 and TRBJ2-7; 8 bases align to TRBD1. Germline CDR1 is DFQATT and CDR2 is SNEGSKA (reference sequence). This CDR3 region has 13 residues. V dropped 5 bases and J dropped 3; count of bases not matched to a gene: 6. In DNA form, the CDR3 reads TGCAGTGCTCTAGGGACAGGAGACTACGAGCAGTACTTC. As protein: CSALGTGDYEQYF.

In this sample, this clonotype turned up once. In this CDR3 the conserved last residue, phenylalanine or tryptophan, is missing, so a read error is likely. This sequence joins TRBV20-1 and TRBJ1-2; 9 nucleotides line up with TRBD1. Trimming removed 4 bases from V and 6 bases from J; junction bases left unmatched: 12. The CDR3 length is 15 residues. CDR1 is DFQATT and CDR2 is SNEGSKA in the germline V gene (reference sequence). As DNA, the CDR3 is TGCAGTGCTAAGCGAAAAACAGGGGGCGCAAATGGCTACACCCTC. This gives the protein CSAKRKTGGANGYTL.

V is TRBV7-9 and J is TRBJ2-2, with D tentatively TRBD2 (5 bases). This CDR3 comprises 16 residues. Trimming stripped 6 bases from V and 4 bases from J, with 18 bases between. Germline assignment: CDR1 SEHNR and CDR2 FQNEAQ (reference sequence). The CDR3 DNA is TGTGCCAGCAGGCCACCCGGTAGCGTACCCACCGGGGAGCTGTTTTTT. As protein: CASRPPGSVPTGELFF.

This clonotype was seen a handful of times. The chain is built from TRBV6-6 and TRBJ2-4; 7 nucleotides agree with TRBD1. TRBJ2-7 matches the DNA end more closely, so the J call is doubtful. In germline, CDR1 is MNHNY, CDR2 SVGAGI (reference sequence). CDR3 length: 17 amino acids. CDR3 protein: CASSPRPGQALLDEQYF. In DNA form, the CDR3 reads TGTGCCAGCAGTCCCCGGCCTGGACAGGCCCTTTTGGACGAGCAGTACTTC.

V gene TRBV5-1 combines with J gene TRBJ1-2; no reliable D call. This CDR3 comprises 15 residues. The V end was cut by 7 bases, the J end by 4 bases, with 20 bases between. CDR1 SGHRS and CDR2 YFSETQ come from the germline V gene. CDR3 protein: CASGTPSDYSYGYTF. DNA for the CDR3: TGCGCCAGCGGAACCCCGTCGGATTACAGCTATGGCTACACCTTC.

The rearrangement uses TRBV20-1 and TRBJ2-7; 11 nucleotides line up with TRBD2. The J call is doubtful: the DNA matches TRBJ2-5 better. Per the germline V gene, CDR1 is DFQATT and CDR2 is SNEGSKA (reference sequence). This CDR3 region has 16 residues. CDR3 residues: CSASDSGRARRETQYF. In nucleotides, the CDR3 is TGCAGTGCTAGCGATAGCGGGAGGGCCAGGAGAGAGACCCAGTACTTC.

The chain carries TRBV5-6 and TRBJ2-7; D tentatively reads TRBD1 or TRBD2 (5 bases each). V lost 5 bases to trimming and J lost 0 bases, with 18 bases between them. CDR3 length equals 16 residues. Germline V gene sequence: CDR1 SGHDT, CDR2 YYEEEE. CDR3 in amino acids: CASSSNPGRSSYEQYF. The CDR3, as DNA: TGTGCCAGCAGTTCAAACCCGGGACGGAGCTCCTACGAGCAGTACTTC. Together with reference TRBV5-6 and TRBJ2-7, the CDR3 gives the full variable domain: DAGVTQSPTHLIKTRGQQVTLRCSPKSGHDTVSWYQQALGQGPQFIFQYYEEEERQRGNFPDRFSGHQFPNYSSELNVNALLLGDSALYLCASSSNPGRSSYEQYFGPGTRLTVT.

V usage is TRBV6-1 and J usage is TRBJ2-1, with 13 bases aligning to TRBD2. The CDR3 extends over 16 amino acids. V was clipped by 0 bases and J by 8 bases; unmatched bases: 4. CDR1 and CDR2 (germline): MNHNS, SASEGT. The DNA for the CDR3 is TGTGCCAGCAGTGAAGCGGGGGGGACTAGCGGGGATGAGCAGTTCTTC. This sequence encodes CASSEAGGTSGDEQFF.

The chain joins TRBV29-1 to TRBJ2-7; 7 bases align to TRBD2. This CDR3 is 12 amino acids long. The V and J ends lost 4 bases and 7 bases, in that order; junction bases with no gene match: 7. Germline-derived CDR1 and CDR2 are SQVTM and ANQGSEA. For the CDR3, the DNA is TGCAGCGTTGGGGGGGGGTCTGGAGAGCAGTACTTC. Its translation is CSVGGGSGEQYF.

This chain connects TRBV7-8 to TRBJ1-2; D gene unclear. The CDR3 runs 15 residues. From germline, CDR1 is SGHVS and CDR2 FQNEAQ. Trimming removed 1 base from V and 0 bases from J, with 9 bases in between. The chain's CDR3 is CASSLDPGPNYGYTF. The CDR3 nucleotides read TGTGCCAGCAGCTTAGACCCAGGCCCTAACTATGGCTACACCTTC.

This clonotype was observed a few times. The chain recombines TRBV11-1 with TRBJ2-7; 11 bases map to TRBD2. The CDR3 length is 14 residues. The V segment lost 3 bases and the J segment 3 bases; nucleotides outside the gene matches: 1. Germline V gives CDR1 SGHAT, CDR2 FQDESV (reference sequence). The CDR3 DNA reads as TGTGCCAGCAGCTTGGGACTAGCGGTCTACGAGCAGTACTTC. Translating gives CASSLGLAVYEQYF.

The gene calls are TRBV10-3 and TRBJ2-7; 7 bases line up with TRBD1. The CDR3 covers 13 residues. V shed 11 bases and J 6 bases; nucleotides not matched to a gene: 13. The germline gives CDR1 ENHRY, CDR2 SYGVKD. This CDR3 reads CALAQGQFSEQYF. DNA for the CDR3: TGTGCCCTAGCCCAGGGACAGTTCAGCGAGCAGTACTTC.

As to this clonotype: This may be a read error: a much more frequent sequence differs by one nucleotide. The chain combines TRBV4-2 with TRBJ2-5; 7 bases map to TRBD1. Judging by the DNA end, TRBJ2-7 fits better; the J call may be wrong. The germline gives CDR1 LGHNA, CDR2 YNFKEQ. The CDR3 covers 14 residues. The CDR3 coding sequence is TGTGCCAGCAGCCAAGGTGGGACAGACTGCGAGCAGTACTTC. Its protein is CASSQGGTDCEQYF.

The chain has TRBV6-5 and TRBJ1-1; TRBD1 matches 7 bases. In germline, CDR1 is MNHEY, CDR2 SVGAGI. This CDR3 region has 16 residues. Unmatched junction bases numbered 14, after V lost 5 bases and J lost 5 bases. The DNA for the CDR3 is TGTGCCAGCAGTACGGACAGGCAATTGGGGGGAACTGAAGCTTTCTTT. This sequence encodes CASSTDRQLGGTEAFF.

This chain connects TRBV5-1 to TRBJ2-4; the match to TRBD2 covers 8 bases. The end of the DNA fits TRBJ2-5 better, so the J call may be wrong. The CDR3 spans 14 residues. Germline lookup yields CDR1 SGHRS and CDR2 YFSETQ. This chain's CDR3 is CASSSPSGQETQYF. The CDR3, as DNA: TGCGCCAGCAGCTCCCCTAGCGGGCAAGAGACCCAGTACTTC.

This clonotype was picked up many times. This rearrangement joins TRBV10-3 to TRBJ2-5; 7 bases fit TRBD1. The germline V gene encodes CDR1 ENHRY and CDR2 SYGVKD. The V segment lost 10 bases and the J segment 1 base; nucleotides outside the gene matches: 6. The CDR3 is made up of 13 amino acids. CDR3 nucleotides: TGTGCCACCAAACAGGGGCCCCAAGAGACCCAGTACTTC. It is translated as CATKQGPQETQYF.

This clonotype was seen only a few times. The gene calls are TRBV4-2 and TRBJ2-7; the match to TRBD2 covers 8 bases. Per the germline V gene, CDR1 is LGHNA and CDR2 is YNFKEQ. The CDR3 consists of 16 residues. After removal of 3 bases from V and 7 bases from J, the junction contained 14 bases not matched to a gene. The CDR3 nucleotides read TGTGCCAGCAGCCAGAGTTCGGGAGGGGCGAGGAATGAGCAGTACTTC. Translated, it gives CASSQSSGGARNEQYF.

Only a few counts were recorded for this clonotype. The gene calls are TRBV20-1 and TRBJ2-7; TRBD1 matches at 8 bases. The CDR3 length is 13 residues. CDR1 and CDR2 from the germline V gene are DFQATT and SNEGSKA (reference sequence). Unmatched junction bases numbered 5, after V lost 5 bases and J lost 2 bases. CDR3 coding DNA: TGCAGTGCTGCAGACAGGGGTCCCTACGAGCAGTACTTC. As protein: CSAADRGPYEQYF.

The V and J genes are TRBV28 and TRBJ2-5, with D perhaps being TRBD1 or TRBD2 (7 bases each). The germline V gene has CDR1 MDHEN and CDR2 SYDVKM. V was clipped by 7 bases and J by 4 bases, with 16 bases between them. The CDR3 runs to 14 residues. The CDR3 is CASNPTGEGETQYF. The CDR3 DNA reads TGTGCCAGCAACCCCACAGGGGAGGGAGAGACCCAGTACTTC.

The chain links TRBV6-5 to TRBJ1-2; D ambiguous. The germline V gene encodes CDR1 MNHEY and CDR2 SVGAGI. This CDR3 comprises 15 residues. The V gene lost 0 bases and the J gene lost 4 bases, with 12 bases spanning the gap. The CDR3 is CASSYSSGSIYGYTF. CDR3 DNA sequence: TGTGCCAGCAGTTACTCGTCCGGCTCGATCTATGGCTACACCTTC.

This clonotype has at least ten counts. The chain has TRBV20-1 and TRBJ2-5; D may be TRBD1 (5 bases). There are 13 residues in the CDR3. Per germline, CDR1 DFQATT and CDR2 SNEGSKA (reference sequence). V was clipped by 0 bases and J by 6 bases, with 11 bases between them. The CDR3 spells CSARDTRVKTQYF. The CDR3 DNA sequence: TGCAGTGCTAGAGATACCAGGGTGAAGACCCAGTACTTC.